The present entry profiles one T cell receptor (beta chain) with its context. Assay used: immunoSEQ multiplex PCR; TCRdb lists only in-frame clones, some missing. The sample contains about 46,000 clones, 89% of which appear only once. CDR1 and CDR2 (germline): MGHRA, YSYEKL. The ends were cut back, 1 base at V and 4 bases at J, with 14 bases in the middle. CDR3 length: 15 residues. The data belong to a study of memory CD8 T cells in hepatitis C reinfection. Study-level information: Late/post reinfection sampling occurred 12 to 24 weeks after detected reinfection.

Time point: late/post reinfection, 12 to 24 weeks after detection. No in vitro expansion preceded TCR sequencing of the sorted cells. Control naive CD8 T cells came from a couple of donors at all three reinfection time points. This chain links TRBV4-1 with TRBJ2-7, with TRBD2 as a possible D gene (5 bases). Material: naive CD8+ T cells sorted from blood. The receptor comes from a young man with hepatitis C virus infection. CDR3 nucleotides: TGCGCCAGCAGCCAAGCGACTACGACGGCGTACGAGCAGTACTTC. Amino acid sequence: CASSQATTTAYEQYF.